These T cell receptor beta chains were read from a single sample in a study of T cell responses to AZD1222 COVID-19 vaccine. Some clones are missing from TCRdb's copy, which holds only in-frame ones; the method was immunoSEQ multiplex PCR. The sample contains roughly 150,000 clones, around 94% of which appear only once. This sample comprised peripheral blood, obtained 28 days after the second AZD1222 dose. Every receptor here comes from an adult who received the AZD1222 COVID-19 vaccine. Each CDR3 is given with its conserved first and last residue. Only part of the rows carry a size: once, few, many, or a class if the clone is expanded.

>-|TRBJ1-2|14|TRBV3-1/TRBV3-2
CASSQEWATDGYTF
>-|TRBJ2-1|15|TRBV7-9
CASRGRGDPGNEQFF
>-|TRBJ1-5|13|TRBV19
CASSIQWDQPQHF
>-|TRBJ1-2|13|TRBV29-1
CSVEPWDNYGYTF
>-|TRBJ1-1|12|TRBV24-1
CATSDPDTEAFF
>-|TRBJ2-5|12|TRBV7-8
CASSSGAETQYF
>-|TRBJ2-2|18|TRBV5-1
CASSPTFGLLERTGELFF
>-|TRBJ1-4|15|TRBV24-1
CATSPAGGGDEKLFF
>-|TRBJ1-2|14|TRBV29-1
CSVEQAGGGYGYTF
>-|TRBJ1-5|15|TRBV5-6
CASSVSLGFNQPQHF
>-|TRBJ2-3|15|TRBV9
CASSVAGGPSDTQYF
>-|TRBJ1-1|10|TRBV6-5
CASSYPRAFF
>-|TRBJ2-3|15|TRBV11-2
CASSLGLAGADTQYF
>-|TRBJ2-3|19|TRBV11-2
CASSPGVLSGRLPTDTQYF
>-|TRBJ1-3|13|TRBV7-3
CASSPDSGNTIYF
>-|TRBJ1-2|17|TRBV30
CAWSPVEVVALDYGYTF
>-|TRBJ2-2|12|TRBV30
CAWSVNGGELFF
>-|TRBJ2-1|14|TRBV5-6
CASSPDVLWDEQFF
>-|TRBJ1-2|13|TRBV6-2/TRBV6-3
CASSPGRNYGYTF
>-|TRBJ1-1|14|TRBV6-6
CASSYSGTETEAFF
>-|TRBJ1-4|16|TRBV18
CASSPNRGGGDEKLFF
>-|TRBJ2-5|13|TRBV3-1/TRBV3-2
CASRQRNQETQYF
>-|TRBJ1-1|12|TRBV2
CASSWTEFEAFF
>-|TRBJ1-2|14|TRBV5-1
CASSLDGSNYGYTF
>once|TRBJ2-1|15|TRBV13
CASSPQWASGSEQFF
>-|TRBJ2-1|13|TRBV7-2
CASSPWTTNEQFF
>-|TRBJ2-1|15|TRBV9
CASSLSGLAYNEQFF
>-|TRBJ2-2|14|TRBV6-5
CASSQGRNTGELFF
>few|TRBJ2-4|11|TRBV25-1
CASSQGPVQYF
>-|TRBJ2-1|16|TRBV18
CASSSELAGGLNEQFF
>-|TRBJ2-7|16|TRBV19
CASSIASVGGKDEQYF
>-|TRBJ1-2|15|TRBV24-1
CATSDPDRGLHGYTF
>-|TRBJ2-3|18|TRBV27
CASSFQFKGLRVPDTQYF
>once|TRBJ1-5|14|TRBV20-1
CSASGGRDNQPQHF
>-|TRBJ2-5|13|TRBV28
CASSDRGRETQYF
>-|TRBJ2-1|18|TRBV7-3
CASSLIPQGASGYNEQFF
>-|TRBJ2-3|13|TRBV30
CAGTFGTSWAQYF
>-|TRBJ1-4|15|TRBV28
CASSSPGQGNEKLFF
>-|TRBJ2-6|14|TRBV7-2
CASSLGVGANVLTF
>-|TRBJ1-6|14|TRBV7-2
CASSLAPRHSPLHF
>-|TRBJ1-2|14|TRBV4-1
CASSQGQASYGYTF
>-|TRBJ2-1|13|TRBV4-3
CASSQDLVFEQFF
>-|TRBJ2-2|16|TRBV7-9
CASSLRGIANTGELFF
>-|TRBJ2-7|13|TRBV29-1
CSVVERSSYEQYF
>-|TRBJ2-1|13|TRBV7-9
CASSLTGYNEQFF
>-|TRBJ1-3|13|TRBV5-1
CASKEASGNTIYF
>once|TRBJ2-7|11|TRBV6-5
CASSPAYEQYF
>-|TRBJ2-1|13|TRBV3-1/TRBV3-2
CASSQPGAGGEFF
>-|TRBJ1-1|15|TRBV3-1/TRBV3-2
CASSPLPGRNTEAFF
>-|TRBJ1-2|17|TRBV19
CASSPSGGQGAIYGYTF
>-|TRBJ2-7|12|TRBV3-1/TRBV3-2
CASSLAGGEQYF
>-|TRBJ1-5|15|TRBV5-1
CASSLFTGGGQPQHF
>-|TRBJ2-1|18|TRBV5-6
CASSHPDRGVNAYNEQFF
>-|TRBJ1-4|15|TRBV27
CASSLLHNPNEKLFF
>-|TRBJ2-6|18|TRBV5-6
CASSFRLARRVGANVLTF